This T cell receptor beta chain was observed in a study of lymphopenia after photon versus proton radiotherapy. Findings and caveats of the study: Proton therapy kept repertoires fairly stable, unlike photons, which gained effector/memory cells. Post-nadir TCR diversity decline inversely tracked overall survival among those who died. Only patients who died were analyzed for survival; proton advantage is unproven. Oligoclonal CD8+ Temra expansion after nadir drove photon patients' diversity drop.

TCRdb's copy holds only in-frame clones and misses some; the assay was immunoSEQ multiplex PCR. The sample holds roughly 67,000 clones; roughly 93% are singletons and the top ten take around 2.6%. About this clone itself: What it recognizes is unknown.

The receptor comes from a woman aged 70-85 years with pancreatic cancer. The sample consisted of peripheral blood, taken from a patient treated with photon-based radiotherapy.

The CDR3 protein is CASRTGVQVNEQFF. DNA for the CDR3: TGTGCCAGCAGAACGGGGGTTCAGGTCAATGAGCAGTTCTTC. The chain links TRBV6-6 to TRBJ2-1; D is possibly TRBD2 (6 bases). The CDR3 is made up of 14 amino acids. V was shortened by 6 bases and J by 6 bases, with 15 bases between the two germline ends. Germline V gene lookup returns CDR1 MNHNY and CDR2 SVGAGI (reference sequence).